The clone carrying this T cell receptor beta chain was detected a few times. TCRdb recomputed calls from the 5' RACE reads with MiXCR, one row per CDR3 protein. The repertoire holds roughly 240,000 distinct CDR3 sequences, 15% to 20% seen once, with around a fifth in the top ten. Trimming pared 0 bases from V and 7 bases from J, leaving 5 bases between. CDR3 size: 11 residues. Germline V gives CDR1 SGDLS, CDR2 YYNGEE. This entry belongs to a study of T-cell memory formation after mild COVID-19. Sequencing was carried out using PBMCs or a T cell subset sorted from them (not recorded which). The J gene is TRBJ2-7, the V gene TRBV9; unclear D gene. This receptor was identified in a man aged 18 to 35 who had mild COVID-19 (a few samples of this study predate the infection). Cell type and time point are not known. The CDR3 DNA reads TGTGCCAGCAGCGTAGGGCCTGAGCAGTACTTC. The encoded protein is CASSVGPEQYF. The full variable domain, with the rest looked up from reference TRBV9 and TRBJ2-7, is DSGVTQTPKHLITATGQRVTLRCSPRSGDLSVYWYQQSLDQGLQFLIQYYNGEERAKGNILERFSAQQFPDLHSELNLSSLELGDSALYFCASSVGPEQYFGPGTRLTVT.